These T cell receptor beta chains were read from a single sample in a study of human T cells and chemical hapten exposure. Using its own MiXCR run on the RACE reads, TCRdb lists one record per CDR3 protein. In the table there are tens of thousands of distinct CDR3 sequences, around 5.5% of which are singletons. Sequencing was done on a sample of whole blood. The source is a human donor in good health. Some clones in this sample may be carry-over from other donors' samples. Both conserved end residues are part of each CDR3. The D gene is left open where the match is weak. Rows give clone size only sometimes, using once, few, many, or a class for an expanded clone.

clone_size: .
d_call: TRBD1
j_call: TRBJ1-5
v_call: TRBV19
cdr3_aa: CASSSGDRSNQPQHF
cdr3_nt: TGTGCCAGTAGTTCCGGGGACAGAAGCAATCAGCCCCAGCATTTT

clone_size: few
d_call: .
j_call: TRBJ1-1
v_call: TRBV3-1
cdr3_aa: CASSYQIGYPEAFF
cdr3_nt: TGTGCCAGCAGCTACCAAATAGGGTATCCTGAAGCTTTCTTT

clone_size: many
d_call: TRBD2
j_call: TRBJ2-2
v_call: TRBV7-7
cdr3_aa: CASSLGLAGVKTGELFF
cdr3_nt: TGTGCTAGCAGCCTGGGACTAGCGGGAGTGAAAACCGGGGAGCTGTTTTTT

clone_size: many
d_call: .
j_call: TRBJ1-5
v_call: TRBV19
cdr3_aa: CASSIANQGSGNQPQHF
cdr3_nt: TGTGCCAGTAGTATAGCCAACCAGGGGTCGGGCAATCAGCCCCAGCATTTT

clone_size: .
d_call: .
j_call: TRBJ1-3
v_call: TRBV19
cdr3_aa: CASTRGNTIYF
cdr3_nt: TGTGCCAGTACGCGAGGAAACACCATATATTTT

clone_size: many
d_call: TRBD2
j_call: TRBJ2-2
v_call: TRBV15
cdr3_aa: CATSSRAGGGNTGELFF
cdr3_nt: TGTGCCACCAGCAGCCGAGCGGGAGGAGGTAACACCGGGGAGCTGTTTTTT

clone_size: few
d_call: TRBD1
j_call: TRBJ2-2
v_call: TRBV12-5
cdr3_aa: CASGLGQGPPGELFF
cdr3_nt: TGTGCTAGTGGTTTGGGACAGGGTCCCCCCGGGGAGCTGTTTTTT

clone_size: .
d_call: .
j_call: TRBJ2-3
v_call: TRBV14
cdr3_aa: CASSQDRARGDTQYF
cdr3_nt: TGTGCCAGCAGCCAAGACAGGGCACGGGGGGATACGCAGTATTTT

clone_size: many
d_call: TRBD1
j_call: TRBJ1-5
v_call: TRBV15
cdr3_aa: CATSREQGAYNQPQHF
cdr3_nt: TGTGCCACCAGCAGAGAGCAGGGGGCTTACAATCAGCCCCAGCATTTT

clone_size: .
d_call: .
j_call: TRBJ2-3
v_call: TRBV11-2
cdr3_aa: CASSLDSPDTQYF
cdr3_nt: TGTGCCAGCAGCTTAGATAGCCCAGATACGCAGTATTTT

clone_size: many
d_call: .
j_call: TRBJ2-7
v_call: TRBV5-1
cdr3_aa: CASKEASSYEQYF
cdr3_nt: TGCGCCAGCAAAGAGGCGAGCTCCTACGAGCAGTACTTC

clone_size: many
d_call: .
j_call: TRBJ2-1
v_call: TRBV7-6
cdr3_aa: CASSQSGDSYNEQFF
cdr3_nt: TGTGCCAGCAGTCAATCTGGGGACTCCTACAATGAGCAGTTCTTC

clone_size: .
d_call: .
j_call: TRBJ1-5
v_call: TRBV23-1
cdr3_aa: CASSQPIIWDYGNQPQHF
cdr3_nt: TGCGCCAGCAGTCAACCCATTATCTGGGATTATGGCAATCAGCCCCAGCATTTT

clone_size: many
d_call: .
j_call: TRBJ2-7
v_call: TRBV5-5
cdr3_aa: CASSFQGSYEQYF
cdr3_nt: TGTGCCAGCAGCTTTCAGGGGTCCTACGAGCAGTACTTC

clone_size: many
d_call: TRBD2
j_call: TRBJ2-5
v_call: TRBV6-2/TRBV6-3
cdr3_aa: CASPRGAGKQETQYF
cdr3_nt: TGTGCCAGTCCTCGTGGAGCGGGGAAACAAGAGACCCAGTACTTC

clone_size: many
d_call: .
j_call: TRBJ1-1
v_call: TRBV7-2
cdr3_aa: CASSLGPVAGNTEAFF
cdr3_nt: TGTGCCAGCAGCTTAGGGCCGGTGGCGGGGAACACTGAAGCTTTCTTT

clone_size: few
d_call: .
j_call: TRBJ1-1
v_call: TRBV28
cdr3_aa: CASSFGPINTEAFF
cdr3_nt: TGTGCCAGCAGTTTCGGTCCAATCAACACTGAAGCTTTCTTT